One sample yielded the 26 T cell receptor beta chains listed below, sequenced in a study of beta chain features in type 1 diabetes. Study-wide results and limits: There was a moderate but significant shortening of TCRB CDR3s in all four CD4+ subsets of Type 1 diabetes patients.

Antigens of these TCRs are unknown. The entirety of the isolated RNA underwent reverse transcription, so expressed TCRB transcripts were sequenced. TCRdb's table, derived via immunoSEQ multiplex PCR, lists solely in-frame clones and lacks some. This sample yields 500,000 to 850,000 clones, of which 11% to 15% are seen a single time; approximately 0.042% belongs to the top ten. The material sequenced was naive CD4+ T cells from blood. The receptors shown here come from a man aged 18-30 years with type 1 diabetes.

The CDR3 sequence is CASSLRTGLDEQFF. Here the CDR3 DNA reads TGTGCCAGCAGCTTACGAACAGGGTTGGATGAGCAGTTCTTC. The J gene is TRBJ2-1, the V gene TRBV5-4; D might be TRBD1 (6 bases). CDR1 is SGHNT and CDR2 is YYREEE in the germline V gene (reference sequence). This CDR3 region has 14 residues. V was shortened by 2 bases and J by 8 bases, with 14 bases between the two germline ends.

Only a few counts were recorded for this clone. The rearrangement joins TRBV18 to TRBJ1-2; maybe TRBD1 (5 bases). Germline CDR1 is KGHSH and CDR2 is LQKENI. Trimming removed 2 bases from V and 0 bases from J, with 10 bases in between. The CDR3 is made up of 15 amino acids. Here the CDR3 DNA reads TGTGCCAGCTCACCAGTACAGGATCCTAACTATGGCTACACCTTC. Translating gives CASSPVQDPNYGYTF.

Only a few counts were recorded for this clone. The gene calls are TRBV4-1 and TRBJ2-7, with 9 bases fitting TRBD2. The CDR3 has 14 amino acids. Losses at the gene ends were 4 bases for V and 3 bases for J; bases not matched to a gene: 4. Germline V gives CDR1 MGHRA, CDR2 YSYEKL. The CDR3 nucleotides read TGCGCCAGCAGCCGGCTAGCGGGGTACTACGAGCAGTACTTC. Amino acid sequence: CASSRLAGYYEQYF.

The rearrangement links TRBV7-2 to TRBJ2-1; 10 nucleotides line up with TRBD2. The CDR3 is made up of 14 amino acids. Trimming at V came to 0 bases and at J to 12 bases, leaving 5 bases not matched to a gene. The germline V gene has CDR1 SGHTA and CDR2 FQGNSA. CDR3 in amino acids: CASSLAQRGGGQFF. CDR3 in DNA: TGTGCCAGCAGCTTAGCCCAGCGGGGGGGCGGGCAGTTCTTC.

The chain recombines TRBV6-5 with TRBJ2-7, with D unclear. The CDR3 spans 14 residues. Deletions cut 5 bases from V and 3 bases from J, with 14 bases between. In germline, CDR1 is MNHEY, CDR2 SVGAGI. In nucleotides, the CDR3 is TGTGCCAGCAGTCCTCAGTCGCGACTCTACGAGCAGTACTTC. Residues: CASSPQSRLYEQYF.

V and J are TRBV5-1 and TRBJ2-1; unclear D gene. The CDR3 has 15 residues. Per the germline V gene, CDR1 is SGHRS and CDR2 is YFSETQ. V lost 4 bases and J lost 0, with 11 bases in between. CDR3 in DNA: TGCGCCAGCAGCCTCCAGCCGAGCTCCTACAATGAGCAGTTCTTC. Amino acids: CASSLQPSSYNEQFF.

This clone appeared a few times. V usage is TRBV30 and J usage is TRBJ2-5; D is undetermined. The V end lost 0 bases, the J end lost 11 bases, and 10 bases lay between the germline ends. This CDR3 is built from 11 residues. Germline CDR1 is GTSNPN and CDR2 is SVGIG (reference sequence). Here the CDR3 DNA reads TGTGCCTGGAGTGTCTCCCACTTGCAGTACTTC. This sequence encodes CAWSVSHLQYF.

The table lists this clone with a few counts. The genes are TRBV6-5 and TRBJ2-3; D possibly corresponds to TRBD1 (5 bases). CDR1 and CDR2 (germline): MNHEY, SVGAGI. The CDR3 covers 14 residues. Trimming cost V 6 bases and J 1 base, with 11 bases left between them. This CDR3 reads CASRLSQGTDTQYF. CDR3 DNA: TGTGCCAGCAGGCTCTCACAGGGCACAGATACGCAGTATTTT.

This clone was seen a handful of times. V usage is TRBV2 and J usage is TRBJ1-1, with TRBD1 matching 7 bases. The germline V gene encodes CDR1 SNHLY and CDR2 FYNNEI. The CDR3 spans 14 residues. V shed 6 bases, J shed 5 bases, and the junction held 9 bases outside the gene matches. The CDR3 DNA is TGTGCCAGCAGCTATAGACAGGGCCAGACTGAAGCTTTCTTT. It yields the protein CASSYRQGQTEAFF. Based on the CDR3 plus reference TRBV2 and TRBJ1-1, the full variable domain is EPEVTQTPSHQVTQMGQEVILRCVPISNHLYFYWYRQILGQKVEFLVSFYNNEISEKSEIFDDQFSVERPDGSNFTLKIRSTKLEDSAMYFCASSYRQGQTEAFFGQGTRLTVV.

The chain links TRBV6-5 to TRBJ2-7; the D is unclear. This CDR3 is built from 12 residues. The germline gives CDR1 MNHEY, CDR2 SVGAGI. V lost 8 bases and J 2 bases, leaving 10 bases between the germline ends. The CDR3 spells CASGFGTYEQYF. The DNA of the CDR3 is TGTGCCAGCGGGTTTGGGACCTACGAGCAGTACTTC.

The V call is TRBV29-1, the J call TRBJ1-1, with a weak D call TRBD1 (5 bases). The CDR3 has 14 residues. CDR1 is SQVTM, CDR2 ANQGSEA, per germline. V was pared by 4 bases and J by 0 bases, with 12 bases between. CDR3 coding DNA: TGCAGCGTTGCAGGGCGCCTCATGAACACTGAAGCTTTCTTT. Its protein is CSVAGRLMNTEAFF.

CDR3 region: CASSFGTSGDEQFF. The CDR3 nucleotides are TGTGCCAGCAGCTTCGGGACTAGCGGGGATGAGCAGTTCTTC. The J gene is TRBJ2-1, the V gene TRBV7-2, with 13 bases lining up with TRBD2. The CDR3 sequence is 14 residues long. CDR1 SGHTA and CDR2 FQGNSA come from the germline V gene. Trimming took 3 bases from V and 8 from J; bases not matched to a gene: 1.

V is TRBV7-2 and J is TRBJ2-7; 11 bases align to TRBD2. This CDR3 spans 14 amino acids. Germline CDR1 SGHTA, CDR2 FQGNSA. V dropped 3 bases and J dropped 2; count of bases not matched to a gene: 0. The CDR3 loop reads CASSFSGRAYEQYF. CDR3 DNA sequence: TGTGCCAGCAGCTTTAGCGGGAGGGCCTACGAGCAGTACTTC.

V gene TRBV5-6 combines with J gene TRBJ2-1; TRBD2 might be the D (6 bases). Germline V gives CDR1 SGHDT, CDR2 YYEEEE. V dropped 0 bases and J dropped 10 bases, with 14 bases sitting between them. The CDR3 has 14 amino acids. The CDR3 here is CASSLEGGWREQFF. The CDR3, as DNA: TGTGCCAGCAGCTTGGAGGGAGGTTGGCGGGAGCAGTTCTTC.

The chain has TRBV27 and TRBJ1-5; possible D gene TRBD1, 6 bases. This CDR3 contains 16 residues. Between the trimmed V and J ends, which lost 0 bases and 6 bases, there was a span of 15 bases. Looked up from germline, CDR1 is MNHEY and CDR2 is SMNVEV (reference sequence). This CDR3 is CASSLSRGRKVQPQHF. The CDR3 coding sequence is TGTGCCAGCAGTTTATCTCGGGGGCGGAAGGTTCAGCCCCAGCATTTT.

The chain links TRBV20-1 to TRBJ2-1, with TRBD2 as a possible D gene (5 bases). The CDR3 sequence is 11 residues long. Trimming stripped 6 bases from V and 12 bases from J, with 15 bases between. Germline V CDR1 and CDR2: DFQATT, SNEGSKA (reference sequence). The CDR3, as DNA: TGCAGTGCCCTAGCTAGGCTAGCGCAGTTCTTC. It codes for CSALARLAQFF.

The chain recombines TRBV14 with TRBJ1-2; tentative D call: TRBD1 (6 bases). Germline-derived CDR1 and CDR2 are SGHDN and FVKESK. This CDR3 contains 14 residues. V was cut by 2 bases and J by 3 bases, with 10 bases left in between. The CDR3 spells CASSQLTGYYGYTF. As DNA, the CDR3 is TGTGCCAGCAGCCAACTGACAGGCTACTATGGCTACACCTTC.

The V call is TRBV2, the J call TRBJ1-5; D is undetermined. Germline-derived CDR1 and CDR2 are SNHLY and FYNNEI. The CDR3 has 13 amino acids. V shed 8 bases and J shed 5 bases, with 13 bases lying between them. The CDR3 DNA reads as TGTGCCAGCCGAAGGCCGGGTTATCAGCCCCAGCATTTT. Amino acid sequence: CASRRPGYQPQHF.

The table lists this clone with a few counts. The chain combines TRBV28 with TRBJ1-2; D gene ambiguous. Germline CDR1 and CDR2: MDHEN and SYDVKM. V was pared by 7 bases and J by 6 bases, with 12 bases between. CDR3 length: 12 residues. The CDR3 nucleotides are TGTGCCAGCACCCAGGAGGGCGATGGCTACACCTTC. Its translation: CASTQEGDGYTF.

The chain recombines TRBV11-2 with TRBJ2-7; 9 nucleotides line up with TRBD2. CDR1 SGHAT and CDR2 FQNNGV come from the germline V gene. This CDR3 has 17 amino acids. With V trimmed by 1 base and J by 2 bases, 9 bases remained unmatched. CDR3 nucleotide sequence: TGTGCCAGCAGCTTAGGACTAGCGGCCCGAAACCCCTACGAGCAGTACTTC. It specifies CASSLGLAARNPYEQYF.

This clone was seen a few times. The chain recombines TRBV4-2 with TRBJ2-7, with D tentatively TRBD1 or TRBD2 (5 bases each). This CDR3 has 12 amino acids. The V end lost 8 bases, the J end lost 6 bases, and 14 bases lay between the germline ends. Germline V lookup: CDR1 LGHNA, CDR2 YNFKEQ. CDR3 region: CASGGPGREQYF. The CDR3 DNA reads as TGTGCCAGCGGGGGACCGGGTCGCGAGCAGTACTTC.

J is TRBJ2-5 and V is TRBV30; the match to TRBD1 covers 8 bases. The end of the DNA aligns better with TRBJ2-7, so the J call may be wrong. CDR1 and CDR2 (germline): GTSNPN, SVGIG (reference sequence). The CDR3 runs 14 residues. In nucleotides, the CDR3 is TGTGCCTGGACTGACAGGGGAGGTAAATACGAGCAGTACTTC. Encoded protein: CAWTDRGGKYEQYF.

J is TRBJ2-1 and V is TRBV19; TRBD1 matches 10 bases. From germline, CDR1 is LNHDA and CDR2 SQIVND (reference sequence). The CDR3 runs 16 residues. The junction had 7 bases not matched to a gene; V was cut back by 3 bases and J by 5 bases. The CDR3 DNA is TGTGCCAGTAGTATGATCGGGACAGGGGTCCACAATGAGCAGTTCTTC. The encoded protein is CASSMIGTGVHNEQFF.

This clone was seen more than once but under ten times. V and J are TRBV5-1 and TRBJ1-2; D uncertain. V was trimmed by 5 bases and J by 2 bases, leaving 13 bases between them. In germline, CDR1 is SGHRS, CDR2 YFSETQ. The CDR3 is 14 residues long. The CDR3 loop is CASRSRTLNYGYTF. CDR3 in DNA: TGCGCCAGCAGGTCCCGGACTTTGAACTATGGCTACACCTTC.

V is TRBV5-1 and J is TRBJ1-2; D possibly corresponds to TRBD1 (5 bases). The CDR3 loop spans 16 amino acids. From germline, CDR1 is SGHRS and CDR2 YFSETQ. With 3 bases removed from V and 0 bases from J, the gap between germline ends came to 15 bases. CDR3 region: CASSSGTGVSNYGYTF. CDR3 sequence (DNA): TGCGCCAGCAGCTCCGGGACGGGGGTTTCTAACTATGGCTACACCTTC.

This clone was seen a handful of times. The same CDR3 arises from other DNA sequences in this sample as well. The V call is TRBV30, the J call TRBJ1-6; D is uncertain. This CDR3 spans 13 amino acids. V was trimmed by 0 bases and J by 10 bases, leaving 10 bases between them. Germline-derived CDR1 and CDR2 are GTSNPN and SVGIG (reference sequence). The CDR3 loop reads CAWSVQVNSPLHF. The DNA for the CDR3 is TGTGCCTGGAGTGTACAAGTAAACTCACCCCTCCACTTT.